A single sample is the source of the 10 T cell receptor beta chains below, sequenced in a study of shared clonotypes between healthy human individuals. CD45RO-negative, CCR7-positively selected cells formed the naive CD8 fraction, excluding terminally differentiated effector memory CD45RA+ cells. Sequencing was performed with immunoSEQ multiplex PCR; in TCRdb, only in-frame clones are kept and a portion is missing. The data contain about 2 million clones, about 95% of them seen just once; the ten biggest clones take up 1% to 1.5%. Sequenced sample: naive CD8+ T cells sorted from blood. These receptors all stem from a man between 18 and 29 years old in good health.

This clone was recorded only once. J is TRBJ1-5 and V is TRBV6-4; the match to TRBD1 covers 7 bases. The CDR3 runs 16 residues. V lost 5 bases to trimming and J lost 3 bases; unmatched junction nucleotides: 10. Per germline, CDR1 MRHNA and CDR2 SNTAGT. The CDR3 loop is CASSPLSGQVNQPQHF. The DNA for the CDR3 is TGTGCCAGCAGTCCCCTCTCTGGACAGGTCAATCAGCCCCAGCATTTT.

The chain joins TRBV6-1 to TRBJ2-7; 8 positions agree with TRBD1. The germline CDR1 and CDR2 sequences are MNHNS and SASEGT. This CDR3 region has 16 residues. V was pared by 2 bases and J by 3 bases, with 9 bases of the junction left unmatched. The chain's CDR3 is CASSELWDRTIYEQYF. CDR3 coding DNA: TGTGCCAGCAGTGAACTTTGGGACAGGACAATCTACGAGCAGTACTTC.

CDR3 sequence: CASSPDRLGSYSPLHF. The CDR3 DNA follows: TGTGCCAGTAGTCCGGACCGACTTGGGTCTTATTCACCCCTCCACTTT. The chain employs TRBV19 and TRBJ1-6; no definite D call. Germline CDR1 reads LNHDA; CDR2 reads SQIVND (reference sequence). This CDR3 comprises 16 residues. The V gene lost 5 bases and the J gene lost 8 bases, with 19 bases spanning the gap.

As concerns this clone: The sample holds other DNA sequences that translate to the same CDR3. The V and J genes are TRBV11-2 and TRBJ1-1; no clear D gene. CDR1 and CDR2 from the germline V gene are SGHAT and FQNNGV. V was shortened by 0 bases and J by 2 bases, with 4 bases between the two germline ends. This CDR3 is 13 amino acids long. This CDR3 is CASSLEANTEAFF. CDR3 DNA sequence: TGTGCCAGCAGCTTAGAAGCAAACACTGAAGCTTTCTTT.

The chain carries TRBV6-1 and TRBJ2-1; 7 bases fit TRBD1. Unmatched junction bases numbered 9, after V lost 4 bases and J lost 3 bases. CDR1 is MNHNS and CDR2 is SASEGT in the germline V gene. This CDR3 is built from 16 residues. The CDR3 DNA reads TGTGCCAGCAGTGGAGGGGGCGAAAATAACTACAATGAGCAGTTCTTC. It encodes CASSGGGENNYNEQFF.

As regards this clone: This specimen includes other DNA sequences encoding the same CDR3. V usage is TRBV27 and J usage is TRBJ2-7; D tentatively fits TRBD1 or TRBD2 (7 bases each). The CDR3 is 14 amino acids. Germline-derived CDR1 and CDR2 are MNHEY and SMNVEV (reference sequence). V gave up 2 bases and J gave up 2 bases, with 10 bases separating them. Written as DNA, the CDR3 is TGTGCCAGCAGTTTAAGCGGGACAGCCTACGAGCAGTACTTC. Encoded protein: CASSLSGTAYEQYF.

The V call is TRBV9, the J call TRBJ1-3; D is undetermined. With 4 bases removed from V and 4 bases from J, the gap between germline ends came to 15 bases. The CDR3 runs to 15 residues. Germline V gene sequence: CDR1 SGDLS, CDR2 YYNGEE. Here the CDR3 reads CASSPRYSSGNTIYF. DNA for the CDR3: TGTGCCAGCAGCCCTCGATATAGCAGCGGAAACACCATATATTTT.

The V gene is TRBV7-2, the J gene TRBJ2-2, with 14 nucleotides matching TRBD2. Germline lookup yields CDR1 SGHTA and CDR2 FQGNSA. There are 18 residues in the CDR3. J was trimmed by 6 bases and V by 5 bases; bases with no gene match: 11. Written as DNA, the CDR3 is TGTGCCAGCAGCCCCCTGGGACTAGCGGGAGAAAAGGCCGGGGAGCTGTTTTTT. This encodes CASSPLGLAGEKAGELFF.

The V gene is TRBV4-1, the J gene TRBJ2-7; D is possibly TRBD1 (6 bases). The CDR3 is 16 amino acids. Germline V gene lookup returns CDR1 MGHRA and CDR2 YSYEKL. V was cut by 1 base and J by 2 bases, with 15 bases left in between. This chain's CDR3 is CASSQALQGLTYEQYF. The CDR3 DNA is TGCGCCAGCAGCCAAGCTCTGCAGGGGCTTACCTACGAGCAGTACTTC.

The chain uses TRBV10-1 and TRBJ2-3; D is unresolved. Germline V CDR1 and CDR2: WNHNN, SYGVQD (reference sequence). The CDR3 consists of 17 residues. The germline V and J ends were trimmed by 7 bases and 4 bases, with 24 bases remaining between them. CDR3 sequence: CASKPPPRRSSPDTQYF. The CDR3 nucleotides are TGCGCCAGCAAGCCCCCCCCGCGGCGATCCTCCCCAGATACGCAGTATTTT.